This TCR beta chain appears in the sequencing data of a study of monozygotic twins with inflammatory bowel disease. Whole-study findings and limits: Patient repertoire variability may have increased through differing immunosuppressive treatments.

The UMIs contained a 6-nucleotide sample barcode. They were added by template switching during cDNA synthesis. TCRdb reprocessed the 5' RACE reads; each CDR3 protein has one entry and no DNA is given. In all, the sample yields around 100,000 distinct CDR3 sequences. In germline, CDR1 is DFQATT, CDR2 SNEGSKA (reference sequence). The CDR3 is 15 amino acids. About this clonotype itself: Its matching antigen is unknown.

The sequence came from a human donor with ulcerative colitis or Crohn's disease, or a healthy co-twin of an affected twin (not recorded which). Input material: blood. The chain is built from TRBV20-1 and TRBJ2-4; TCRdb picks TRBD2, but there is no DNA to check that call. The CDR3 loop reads CSASTSGVAKNIQYF.